Shown below are 9 T cell receptor beta chains from a single sample sequenced in a study of radiation and T cells in renal cell carcinoma. The time point is: baseline pretreatment blood. Treatment meaning: 15 Gy SBRT to primary tumor, nephrectomy 4 weeks later. The method was immunoSEQ multiplex PCR; TCRdb's version includes in-frame clones alone and lacks a portion of them. The sample lists tens of thousands of clones, 65% to 85% seen once, with around 6.7% in the top ten. This sample comprised blood, obtained from a patient whose treatment included radiotherapy and nephrectomy. The receptors here all came from a man in his 60s with renal cell carcinoma.

The genes are TRBV5-4 and TRBJ1-2; D uncertain. CDR3 length: 15 amino acids. The V and J ends lost 0 bases and 2 bases respectively, with 11 bases between them. The germline CDR1 and CDR2 sequences are SGHNT and YYREEE (reference sequence). The CDR3 region has the DNA TGTGCCAGCAGCTTGGTAGTCGCTGGGAACTATGGCTACACCTTC. Encoded protein: CASSLVVAGNYGYTF.

This chain links TRBV25-1 with TRBJ1-1; D is undetermined. There are 16 residues in the CDR3. Germline CDR1 MGHDK, CDR2 SYGVNS. The ends were cut back, 0 bases at V and 7 bases at J, with 18 bases in the middle. CDR3: CASSEYSFSSGIEAFF. CDR3 sequence (DNA): TGTGCCAGCAGTGAATATTCATTTTCGTCGGGCATTGAAGCTTTCTTT.

CDR3 protein: CASSLESGSTEAFF. CDR3 DNA sequence: TGCGCCAGCAGCTTGGAATCGGGGTCCACTGAAGCTTTCTTT. The genes are TRBV5-1 and TRBJ1-1, with no clear D. The CDR3 contains 14 residues. Trimming shortened V by 0 bases and J by 4 bases, and 10 bases separated the two germline ends. Germline V lookup: CDR1 SGHRS, CDR2 YFSETQ.

CDR3 protein: CASSDTRELTYEQYF. CDR3 DNA sequence: TGTGCCAGCAGTGATACCCGGGAGCTCACCTACGAGCAGTACTTC. This rearrangement joins TRBV28 to TRBJ2-7; possible D gene TRBD2, 6 bases. Between the trimmed V and J ends, which lost 5 bases and 2 bases, there was a span of 16 bases. This CDR3 region has 15 residues. CDR1 is MDHEN and CDR2 is SYDVKM in the germline V gene.

V is TRBV7-9 and J is TRBJ1-2; D gene unclear. This CDR3 has 15 amino acids. The ends were cut back, 5 bases at V and 4 bases at J, with 17 bases in the middle. Germline lookup yields CDR1 SEHNR and CDR2 FQNEAQ (reference sequence). This CDR3 reads CASSPLTLEAYGYTF. The CDR3 bases are TGTGCCAGCAGCCCACTTACTCTTGAAGCCTATGGCTACACCTTC.

The chain links TRBV29-1 to TRBJ2-7; TRBD1 aligns across 7 bases. The CDR3 covers 12 residues. The germline V gene has CDR1 SQVTM and CDR2 ANQGSEA. The ends lost 2 bases at V and 2 bases at J; junction bases unmatched: 0. The CDR3 loop reads CSVETGAYEQYF. In DNA form, the CDR3 reads TGCAGCGTTGAAACAGGGGCCTACGAGCAGTACTTC.

This chain links TRBV5-1 with TRBJ1-2, with TRBD1 identical over 7 bases. The CDR3 is made up of 15 amino acids. J lost 0 bases, V lost 0 bases, and 2 bases had no gene match. The germline gives CDR1 SGHRS, CDR2 YFSETQ. In nucleotides, the CDR3 is TGCGCCAGCAGCTTGGGACAGGGAACTAACTATGGCTACACCTTC. This codes for CASSLGQGTNYGYTF. Using reference TRBV5-1 and TRBJ1-2 for the parts outside the CDR3, the full variable domain is KAGVTQTPRYLIKTRGQQVTLSCSPISGHRSVSWYQQTPGQGLQFLFEYFSETQRNKGNFPGRFSGRQFSNSRSEMNVSTLELGDSALYLCASSLGQGTNYGYTFGSGTRLTVV.

The V call is TRBV29-1, the J call TRBJ2-3, with D tentatively TRBD1 or TRBD2 (6 bases each). V lost 4 bases, J lost 6 bases, and 17 bases lay in between. The germline CDR1 and CDR2 sequences are SQVTM and ANQGSEA. The CDR3 runs to 14 residues. In nucleotides, the CDR3 is TGCAGCGTTGGAGGGGGGTTTCGTTTTGATACGCAGTATTTT. It is translated as CSVGGGFRFDTQYF.

The chain has TRBV5-1 and TRBJ2-3; 7 bases align to TRBD1. Germline trimming cut 4 bases from V and 8 bases from J; bases unmatched to any gene: 10. The CDR3 is 14 residues long. Germline CDR1 reads SGHRS; CDR2 reads YFSETQ. The CDR3 DNA sequence: TGCGCCAGCAGCACAGACAGGGAAGGAGGTACGCAGTATTTT. Its protein is CASSTDREGGTQYF.